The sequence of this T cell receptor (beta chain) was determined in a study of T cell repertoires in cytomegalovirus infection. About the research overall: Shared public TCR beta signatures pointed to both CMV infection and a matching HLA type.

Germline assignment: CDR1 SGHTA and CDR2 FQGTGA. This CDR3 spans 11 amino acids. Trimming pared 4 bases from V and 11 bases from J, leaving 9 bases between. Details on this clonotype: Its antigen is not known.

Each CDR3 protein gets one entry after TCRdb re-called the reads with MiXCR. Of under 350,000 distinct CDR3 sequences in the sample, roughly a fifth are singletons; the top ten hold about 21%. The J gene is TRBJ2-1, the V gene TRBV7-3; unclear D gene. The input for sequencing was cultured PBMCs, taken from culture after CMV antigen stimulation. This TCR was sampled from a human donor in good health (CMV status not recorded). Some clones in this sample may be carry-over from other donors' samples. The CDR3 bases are TGTGCCAGCAGCTCTAGTCATAAGCAGTTCTTC. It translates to CASSSSHKQFF. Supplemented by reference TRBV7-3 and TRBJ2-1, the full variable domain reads GAGVSQTPSNKVTEKGKYVELRCDPISGHTALYWYRQSLGQGPEFLIYFQGTGAADDSGLPNDRFFAVRPEGSVSTLKIQRTERGDSAVYLCASSSSHKQFFGPGTRLTVL.